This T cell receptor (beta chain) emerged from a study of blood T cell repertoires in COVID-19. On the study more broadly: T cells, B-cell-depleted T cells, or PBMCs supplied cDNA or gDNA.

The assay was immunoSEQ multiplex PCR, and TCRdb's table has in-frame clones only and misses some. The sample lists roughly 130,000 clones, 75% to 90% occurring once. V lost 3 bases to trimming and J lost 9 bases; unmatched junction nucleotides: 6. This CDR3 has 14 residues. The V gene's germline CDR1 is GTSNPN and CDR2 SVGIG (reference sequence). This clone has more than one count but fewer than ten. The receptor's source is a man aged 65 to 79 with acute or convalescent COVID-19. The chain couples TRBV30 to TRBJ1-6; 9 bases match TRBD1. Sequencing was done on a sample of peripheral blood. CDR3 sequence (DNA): TGTGCCTGGAGGGCGGGACAGGGATTTTCACCCCTCCACTTT. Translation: CAWRAGQGFSPLHF.